The rows below give T cell receptor beta chains drawn from one sample of a study of blood T cell repertoires in COVID-19. The assay was immunoSEQ multiplex PCR, and TCRdb's table has in-frame clones only and misses some. The table shows just over 150,000 clones, with just under 95% occurring only once. The sequenced material came from peripheral blood. The origin of the receptors is a woman between 50 and 59 years old with acute or convalescent COVID-19. Each CDR3 is given with its conserved first and last residue.

CAWSTYSYNEQFF	TRBV30
CAWSPKQGAGTGANVLTF	TRBV30
CASSSLAGEFNEQFF	TRBV27
CATYLGAFGYTF	TRBV28
CASSPGQFQPQHF	TRBV5-8
CASSRGGQDYYEQYF	TRBV19
CASTSSQGLSHEQYF	TRBV3-1/TRBV3-2
CASSQPGTAPGNTIYF	TRBV4-1
CASSLLPGSSYEQYF	TRBV11-2
CATSRPGGGGEKLFF	TRBV15
CASSPQGQGGELFF	TRBV6-5
CASSLAWEGANYGYTF	TRBV7-8
CASGEGQLQPQHF	TRBV7-9
CASSPGGTYEQYF	TRBV27
CASSLYSTGLSTEAFF	TRBV27
CASSERTGYRQPQHF	TRBV10-2
CASSLHGSGRADEQYF	TRBV13
CASSVAQGLSGNTIYF	TRBV9
CASSRTGYSNQPQHF	TRBV5-5
CAISFEDTGELFF	TRBV12-3/TRBV12-4
CAARGSPATNEKLFF	TRBV10-3
CAILVKNRVHTGELFF	TRBV2
CASSRGDTQYF	TRBV7-2
CASSLWGASSEKLFF	TRBV28
CASSLGGSGNQPQHF	TRBV6-6
CASSIGGVAGYNEQFF	TRBV28
CASSDRVNIQYF	TRBV5-6
CASSSPGQGVAKGYTF	TRBV5-6
CASSFHTGLEGATEAFF	TRBV5-1
CASSRLRGNTEAFF	TRBV14
CATSDLHSQSTDTQYF	TRBV24-1
CASSQGEGERFF	TRBV11-3
CASMEQSQDTEAFF	TRBV5-4
CATSRSIGTLTYEQYF	TRBV15
CASRASYEQYF	TRBV2
CASTMGQNYGYTF	TRBV12-3/TRBV12-4
CASSYTGGGGNEQFF	TRBV6-2/TRBV6-3
CASSQISGGAGQFF	TRBV3-1/TRBV3-2
CASSYTGTYEQYF	TRBV6-2/TRBV6-3
CAWSLGGPDGYTF	TRBV30
CASSRTGGNEAFF	TRBV27
CASAGPRETQYF	TRBV5-4
CASSSSFQATYGYTF	TRBV6-2/TRBV6-3
CATSGEREWDEQFF	TRBV24-1
CATSDFSGREETQYF	TRBV24-1
CAISEKPGLAGETQYF	TRBV10-3
CASSAGTSGSYEQYF	TRBV9
CASRRAGGNEQYF	TRBV6-6
CASSLGAGADGYTF	TRBV5-5
CASSPMMGQGYEQYF	TRBV18
CASSRDRERGYTF	TRBV6-2/TRBV6-3
CASSQVNRGNTGELFF	TRBV4-2
CASSLSGGQGPGYTF	TRBV27
CSAKQGGLNTEAFF	TRBV29-1
CASSLSGSYEQYF	TRBV7-2
CASSSQGGQPQHF	TRBV27